This entry concerns a single T cell receptor beta chain. Its antigen is undetermined. These data originate in a study of CD8+ T cells in alopecia areata. At the level of the study: Tofacitinib administration to treated patients was oral, at 5 to 10 mg twice daily. Study-level results: Among the 100 top clones, expanded CD8+ clones, like scalp clonality, were significantly decreased by tofacitinib. The study found that many expanded lesional clones persisted in scalp and blood during tofacitinib.

Per the germline V gene, CDR1 is GTSNPN and CDR2 is SVGIG (reference sequence). CDR3 length: 15 residues. V lost 5 bases, J lost 3 bases, and 18 bases lay in between. It was cDNA, reverse transcribed from extracted RNA, that served as the sequencing template. Here immunoSEQ multiplex PCR was the method, and the copy in TCRdb shows in-frame clones only, minus some. The sample carries some 190,000 clones, roughly 60% recorded once. Treatment given: oral pan-JAK inhibitor, 5-10 mg twice daily. Researchers gathered lesional scalp punch biopsies and peripheral blood from patients with alopecia areata. This specimen consisted of CD4+ T cells sorted from blood, obtained at week 24, from a patient treated with tofacitinib. This clonotype was obtained from a human donor with alopecia areata. This chain uses TRBV30 with TRBJ2-3; maybe TRBD2 (6 bases). The CDR3 bases are TGTGCCTGGGGAGGGGCTAGCAGATTAACAGATACGCAGTATTTT. It yields the protein CAWGGASRLTDTQYF.